This TCR beta chain was recorded in a study of shared clonotypes between healthy human individuals. Study results and caveats: Estimated clonotype richness was generally higher in naive than memory subsets. An expected dependence of interdonor clonotype sharing on sequencing depth was noted.

Germline V gene lookup returns CDR1 SGHRS and CDR2 YFSETQ. V was pared by 4 bases and J by 7 bases, with 14 bases between. This CDR3 comprises 14 residues. Repertoires were generated with immunoSEQ multiplex PCR, while TCRdb's copy carries only in-frame clones and drops some. The table has about 1 million clones, more than 60% seen once. Note on this clone: Its specificity is not known.

Sequencing used memory CD4+ T cells sorted from blood. Subset in this sample: CD45RA-negative fraction. The rearrangement uses TRBV5-1 and TRBJ1-4, with D uncertain. This clonotype originated in a man aged 18 to 35 in good health. The DNA of the CDR3 is TGCGCCAGCAGCCAAGGAACCCCCGGTGAAAAACTGTTTTTT. Amino acids: CASSQGTPGEKLFF.